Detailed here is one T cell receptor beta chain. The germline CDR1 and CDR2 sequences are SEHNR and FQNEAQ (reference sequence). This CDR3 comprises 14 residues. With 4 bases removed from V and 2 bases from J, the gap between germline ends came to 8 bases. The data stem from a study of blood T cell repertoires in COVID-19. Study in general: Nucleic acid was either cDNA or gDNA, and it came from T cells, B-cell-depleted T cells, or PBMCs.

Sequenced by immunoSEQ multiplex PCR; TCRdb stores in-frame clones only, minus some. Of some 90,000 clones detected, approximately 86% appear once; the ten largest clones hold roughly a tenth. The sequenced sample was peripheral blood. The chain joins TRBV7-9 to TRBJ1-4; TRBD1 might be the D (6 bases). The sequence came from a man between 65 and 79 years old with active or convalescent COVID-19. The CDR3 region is CASSYRATNEKLFF. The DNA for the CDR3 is TGTGCCAGCAGCTACAGGGCCACTAATGAAAAACTGTTTTTT.